This paragraph reports one TCR beta chain. The antigen is unknown. This sample stems from a study of PD-1 blockade in classical Hodgkin lymphoma. General observations from the study: Why repertoires differed is undefined; disease activity or prior therapy possibly contributed. Newly diagnosed patients had baseline TCR diversity that was reportedly lower than that of healthy donors.

Assay used: immunoSEQ multiplex PCR; TCRdb lists only in-frame clones, some missing. The sample yields approximately 35,000 clones, around 88% seen once. Time point defined: newly diagnosed, previously untreated cHL patient sample. Isolation of CD4+ T cells from thawed PBMCs was performed by magnetic negative selection. As a comparison, the study used PBMCs from newly diagnosed, untreated classical Hodgkin lymphoma. The CDR3 is made up of 15 amino acids. Germline V CDR1 and CDR2: SGHTA, FQGNSA. Trimming took 5 bases from V and 8 from J, leaving 19 bases between them. The sample taken for sequencing was CD4+ T cells from blood. The genes are TRBV7-2 and TRBJ2-1; maybe TRBD2 (5 bases). The origin of this receptor is a human donor with classical Hodgkin lymphoma. In DNA form, the CDR3 reads TGTGCCAGCAGCCCCAAGGGAGCTGAAATAGATGAGCAGTTCTTC. Translation: CASSPKGAEIDEQFF.